This TCR beta chain was recorded in a study of T cells after somatic rescue of genetic block (dated by TCRdb to 2019 to 2021). Context from the whole study: The study assessed how robust, over the long term, a T-cell system was when the system had developed through somatic rescue of a genetic block in T-cell development.

This clone was recorded only once. Which antigen it targets is not known. Qualities for individual bases were not recorded, and no much larger clone is one base off. The method behind the library was the immunoSEQ multiplex PCR assay. TCRdb took over this immuneACCESS table, retaining in-frame rearrangements with V and J assigned. Such tables are incomplete; in checked studies, under half of the missing clones stem from an unresolved V gene, and the remainder is unexplained. Recorded for this sample are 100,000 to 120,000 clones; about nine tenths of them occurred a single time. Roughly 1.5% of the sample rests with the top ten. CDR1 and CDR2 are read off the germline V gene as SGHVS and FQNEAQ. Trimming takes 5 bases from V and 0 bases from J, and the germline ends sit 10 bases apart. The CDR3, cysteine through phenylalanine, is 14 amino acids long. The CDR3 DNA has 42 bases and is translated from base 1.

The clonotype originates from a woman between 18 and 29 years old. The V and J segments used are TRBV7-8 and TRBJ1-1; confidence is insufficient to name the D gene. Sequencing was carried out using peripheral blood mononuclear cells (PBMCs). The DNA sequence is given as TGTGCCAGCAGCGGACTGTTCATGAACACTGAAGCTTTCTTT. Its product reads: CASSGLFMNTEAFF.